The 17 T cell receptor beta chains given below trace back to one sample, sequenced in a study of early T cells in non-severe SARS-CoV-2 infection. TCRdb processed the 5' RACE reads anew with MiXCR; each CDR3 protein has one entry. This sample carries tens of thousands of distinct CDR3 sequences, 16% of them seen once, and the ten largest clones take roughly 4.7%. Sequences were derived from whole blood, sampled at baseline. These receptors all stem from an adult who was a healthcare worker with PCR-confirmed SARS-CoV-2 infection or an uninfected control (not recorded which).

This clonotype was seen more than once but under ten times. The V gene is TRBV6-2 or TRBV6-3, the J gene TRBJ2-5; TRBD2 agrees at 11 bases. The CDR3 contains 18 residues. Per germline, CDR1 MNHEY and CDR2 SVGEGT. Trimming at V came to 6 bases and at J to 0 bases, leaving 12 bases not matched to a gene. The CDR3 bases are TGTGCCAGCAGGGCTCCGGGACTAGCGGTGTGGTACCAAGAGACCCAGTACTTC. Protein: CASRAPGLAVWYQETQYF.

This clonotype was seen only a few times. This chain uses TRBV28 with TRBJ2-1, with D unclear. CDR1 MDHEN and CDR2 SYDVKM come from the germline V gene. The CDR3 totals 15 residues. Between the trimmed V and J ends, which lost 1 base and 2 bases, there was a span of 9 bases. The CDR3 reads CASSLFPGTYNEQFF. As DNA, the CDR3 is TGTGCCAGCAGTTTATTCCCAGGTACCTACAATGAGCAGTTCTTC.

The chain uses TRBV5-4 and TRBJ2-7; possibly TRBD1 or TRBD2 for D (5 bases each). Germline V CDR1 and CDR2: SGHNT, YYREEE (reference sequence). The CDR3 totals 12 residues. V lost 1 base to trimming and J lost 7 bases, with 9 bases between them. The CDR3 DNA is TGTGCCAGCAGCTTGTGGGGGATGGAGCAGTACTTC. Its protein is CASSLWGMEQYF.

This clonotype was observed a few times. The chain has TRBV12-3 or TRBV12-4 and TRBJ2-5; either TRBD1 or TRBD2 may fit D (7 bases each). V was shortened by 3 bases and J by 2 bases, with 10 bases between the two germline ends. The CDR3 is 14 residues long. The CDR3 sequence: CASSFRGGQETQYF. The CDR3 bases are TGTGCCAGCAGTTTCAGGGGGGGACAAGAGACCCAGTACTTC.

This clonotype was observed a few times. The chain employs TRBV29-1 and TRBJ2-6; D ambiguous. The length of the CDR3 is 16 residues. The V end was cut by 3 bases, the J end by 0 bases, with 12 bases between. Germline CDR1 and CDR2: SQVTM and ANQGSEA. In DNA, the CDR3 is TGCAGCGTTGACGTTGGCAGCCGCTCTGGGGCCAACGTCCTGACTTTC. As protein: CSVDVGSRSGANVLTF.

This clonotype appeared a few times. The J gene is TRBJ2-3, the V gene TRBV20-1, with a possible D match to TRBD1 (5 bases). With 0 bases removed from V and 7 bases from J, the gap between germline ends came to 8 bases. Per germline, CDR1 DFQATT and CDR2 SNEGSKA (reference sequence). The CDR3 sequence is 12 residues long. The CDR3 DNA reads TGCAGTGCTAGAGATGGGGCGTATACGCAGTATTTT. Encoded protein: CSARDGAYTQYF.

The chain is built from TRBV6-6 and TRBJ2-3; tentatively, D is TRBD1 (5 bases). The CDR3 runs 16 residues. Germline assignment: CDR1 MNHNY and CDR2 SVGAGI (reference sequence). The germline V and J ends were trimmed by 7 bases and 2 bases, with 19 bases remaining between them. CDR3 sequence reads: CASTQGWRLPTDTQYF. DNA for the CDR3: TGTGCCAGCACGCAGGGCTGGCGGCTCCCCACAGATACGCAGTATTTT.

This clonotype was seen more than once but under ten times. V and J are TRBV7-8 and TRBJ1-5; D gene ambiguous. The CDR3 sequence is 12 residues long. Germline V gene data show CDR1 as SGHVS and CDR2 as FQNEAQ. V lost 5 bases, J lost 3 bases, and 5 bases lay in between. This CDR3 reads CASSPNNQPQHF. CDR3 bases: TGTGCCAGCAGCCCGAACAATCAGCCCCAGCATTTT.

The chain combines TRBV10-3 with TRBJ2-2, with D perhaps TRBD1 (6 bases). The CDR3 runs to 14 residues. The germline V and J ends were trimmed by 7 bases and 3 bases, with 12 bases remaining between them. CDR1 and CDR2 from the germline V gene are ENHRY and SYGVKD. Written as DNA, the CDR3 is TGTGCCATCACCCCGACAGGCCACACCGGGGAGCTGTTTTTT. Amino acids: CAITPTGHTGELFF.

This clonotype was counted at least ten times. This chain uses TRBV20-1 with TRBJ2-7; tentative D call: TRBD2 (6 bases). Trimming left V 3 bases short and J 6 bases short, with 12 bases between. Germline V lookup: CDR1 DFQATT, CDR2 SNEGSKA (reference sequence). This CDR3 comprises 12 residues. CDR3 amino acids: CSASGRTGEQYF. Here the CDR3 DNA reads TGCAGTGCTAGCGGGAGAACCGGCGAGCAGTACTTC.

The rearrangement links TRBV28 to TRBJ2-1; TRBD2 matches at 10 bases. The length of the CDR3 is 19 residues. Looked up from germline, CDR1 is MDHEN and CDR2 is SYDVKM. After removal of 4 bases from V and 3 bases from J, the junction contained 15 bases not matched to a gene. The DNA of the CDR3 is TGTGCCAGCAGTTCCCGCTCGCTAACCAGCGGGAGGGACTACAATGAGCAGTTCTTC. This translates into CASSSRSLTSGRDYNEQFF.

This clonotype was counted only a few times. V is TRBV12-3 or TRBV12-4 and J is TRBJ2-3; D might be TRBD2 (5 bases). The V and J ends lost 6 bases and 7 bases respectively, with 11 bases between them. This CDR3 comprises 12 residues. The CDR3 protein is CASRTSQNTQYF. In nucleotides, the CDR3 is TGTGCCAGCAGAACTAGTCAGAATACGCAGTATTTT.

This clonotype was observed a few times. The J gene is TRBJ2-1, the V gene TRBV20-1; perhaps TRBD2 as D (6 bases). Trimming pared 5 bases from V and 6 bases from J, leaving 17 bases between. The germline V gene encodes CDR1 DFQATT and CDR2 SNEGSKA (reference sequence). The CDR3 runs 14 residues. This CDR3 is CSAEGTGLRNEQFF. The CDR3 DNA follows: TGCAGTGCTGAGGGGACGGGACTCCGCAATGAGCAGTTCTTC.

This clonotype was detected many times. The rearrangement uses TRBV11-2 and TRBJ2-7, with no clear D. V was cut by 5 bases and J by 3 bases, with 2 bases left in between. Germline values: CDR1 SGHAT, CDR2 FQNNGV. The CDR3 runs 10 residues. The CDR3 DNA reads TGTGCCAGCAGCAACTACGAGCAGTACTTC. Translating it yields CASSNYEQYF. The entire variable domain, with the rest obtained from reference TRBV11-2 and TRBJ2-7, is as follows: EAGVAQSPRYKIIEKRQSVAFWCNPISGHATLYWYQQILGQGPKLLIQFQNNGVVDDSQLPKDRFSAERLKGVDSTLKIQPAKLEDSAVYLCASSNYEQYFGPGTRLTVT.

This clonotype was counted only a few times. The chain uses TRBV6-5 and TRBJ2-2; perhaps TRBD2 as D (5 bases). V lost 0 bases to trimming and J lost 2 bases, with 10 bases between them. Germline V gene sequence: CDR1 MNHEY, CDR2 SVGAGI. There are 16 residues in the CDR3. The CDR3 bases are TGTGCCAGCAGTTACTCGACCGGACTCAACACCGGGGAGCTGTTTTTT. This gives the protein CASSYSTGLNTGELFF.

The rearrangement links TRBV20-1 to TRBJ2-7; D is perhaps TRBD2 (6 bases). The CDR3 length is 16 residues. With 3 bases removed from V and 1 base from J, the gap between germline ends came to 19 bases. Per the germline V gene, CDR1 is DFQATT and CDR2 is SNEGSKA (reference sequence). Here the CDR3 reads CSASYLATLRSYEQYF. CDR3 DNA sequence: TGCAGTGCTAGTTATCTAGCGACACTAAGGTCCTACGAGCAGTACTTC.

This chain uses TRBV4-3 with TRBJ2-3; 8 bases map to TRBD1. CDR1 is LGHNA, CDR2 YSLEER, per germline. Trimming at V came to 2 bases and at J to 6 bases, leaving 10 bases not matched to a gene. This CDR3 has 16 amino acids. CDR3 loop: CASSQLGQGARDTQYF. In nucleotides, the CDR3 is TGCGCCAGCAGCCAATTAGGGCAGGGGGCGAGGGATACGCAGTATTTT.